This TCR beta chain appears in the sequencing data of a study of cytomegalovirus exposure and HLA in healthy donors. The CDR3 covers 14 residues. Trimming removed 6 bases from V and 4 bases from J; junction bases left unmatched: 3. Per germline, CDR1 SEHNR and CDR2 FQNEAQ (reference sequence). Both 60 Vbeta primers and 13 Jbeta primers went into the PCR. Measured with immunoSEQ multiplex PCR; TCRdb has only the in-frame clones, and not every one. The sample lists fewer than 100,000 clones, about three quarters occurring once. Findings and caveats of the study: In a later analysis, TCR beta V- and J-gene trimming was associated with a missense DCLRE1C variant.

This clone has a single count. Its antigen is not identified. The J gene is TRBJ2-3, the V gene TRBV7-9; TRBD1 aligns across 11 bases. This TCR came from a male donor in good health and CMV-seropositive. The source material was PBMCs. CDR3 nucleotide sequence: TGTGCCAGCAGGGGACAGGGGGGGGCAGATACGCAGTATTTT. Translated: CASRGQGGADTQYF.